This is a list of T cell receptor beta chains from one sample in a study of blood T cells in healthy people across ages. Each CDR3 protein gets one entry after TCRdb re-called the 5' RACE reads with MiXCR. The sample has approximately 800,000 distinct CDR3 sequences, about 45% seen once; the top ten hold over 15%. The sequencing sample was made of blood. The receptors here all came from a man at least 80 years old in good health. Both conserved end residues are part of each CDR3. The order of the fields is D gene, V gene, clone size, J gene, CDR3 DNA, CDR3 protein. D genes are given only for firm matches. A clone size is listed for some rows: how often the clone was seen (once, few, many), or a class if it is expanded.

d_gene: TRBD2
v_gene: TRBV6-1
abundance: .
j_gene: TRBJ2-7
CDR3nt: TGTGCCAGCAGGGAACTAGCGGGTCCCTACGAGCAGTACTTC
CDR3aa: CASRELAGPYEQYF

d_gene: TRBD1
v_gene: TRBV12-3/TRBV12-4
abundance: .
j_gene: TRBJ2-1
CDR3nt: TGTGCCAGCAGTACCCTCGGACAGGGAGTCTACAATGAGCAGTTCTTC
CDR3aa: CASSTLGQGVYNEQFF

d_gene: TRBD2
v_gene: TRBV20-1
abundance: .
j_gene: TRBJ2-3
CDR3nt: TGCAGTGCCTCGAGACTAGCGGGAGGGCCCAGGACAGATACGCAGTATTTT
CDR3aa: CSASRLAGGPRTDTQYF

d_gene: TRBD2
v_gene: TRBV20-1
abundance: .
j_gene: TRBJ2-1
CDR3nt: TGCAGTGCTAGAAGGACTAGTAACTCCTACAATGAGCAGTTCTTC
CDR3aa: CSARRTSNSYNEQFF

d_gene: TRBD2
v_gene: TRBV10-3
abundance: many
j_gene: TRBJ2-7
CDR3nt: TGTGCCATCAGTGAACGGTCGGCGGGAGTTACCTACGAGCAGTACTTC
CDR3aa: CAISERSAGVTYEQYF

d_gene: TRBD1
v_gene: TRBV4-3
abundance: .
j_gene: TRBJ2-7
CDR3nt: TGCGCCAGCAGCCAAGCGACCGGGACAGGGTGCGAGCAGTACTTC
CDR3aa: CASSQATGTGCEQYF

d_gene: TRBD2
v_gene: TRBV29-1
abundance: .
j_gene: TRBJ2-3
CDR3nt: TGCAGCGGACGGTCGGGGGGTGTGAATACGCAGTATTTT
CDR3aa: CSGRSGGVNTQYF

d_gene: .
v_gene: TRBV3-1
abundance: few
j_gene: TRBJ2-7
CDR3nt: TGTGCCAGCAGCCAAGGTTGGCAGGGATCCTACGAGCAGTACTTC
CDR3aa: CASSQGWQGSYEQYF

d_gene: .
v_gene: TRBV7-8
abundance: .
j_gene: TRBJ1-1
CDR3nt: TGTGCCAGCAGCCTACAGACAGGCGGGCTGGGGAACACTGAAGCTTTCTTT
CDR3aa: CASSLQTGGLGNTEAFF

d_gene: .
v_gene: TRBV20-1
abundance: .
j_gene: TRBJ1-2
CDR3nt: TGCAGTGCTAGAGATTGGGCTGGAAGCTCCTATGGCTACACCTTC
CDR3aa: CSARDWAGSSYGYTF

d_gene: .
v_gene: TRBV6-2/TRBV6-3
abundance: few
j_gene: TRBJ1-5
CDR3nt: TGTGCCAGCAGATACGGGACCGACCCCGGGCCCCAGCATTTT
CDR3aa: CASRYGTDPGPQHF

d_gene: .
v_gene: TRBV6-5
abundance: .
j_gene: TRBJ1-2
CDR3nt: TGTGCCAGCAGTCGACAGCCTAACTATGGCTACACCTTC
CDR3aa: CASSRQPNYGYTF

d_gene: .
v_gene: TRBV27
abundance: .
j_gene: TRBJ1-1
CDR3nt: TGTGCCAGCAGACTTCACAGGGCGAACACTGAAGCTTTCTTT
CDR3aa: CASRLHRANTEAFF

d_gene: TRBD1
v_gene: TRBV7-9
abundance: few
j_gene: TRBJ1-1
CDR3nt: TGTGCCAGCAGCGGTGGCCGGGACAGGGGGCGAGGGACTGAAGCTTTCTTT
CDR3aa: CASSGGRDRGRGTEAFF

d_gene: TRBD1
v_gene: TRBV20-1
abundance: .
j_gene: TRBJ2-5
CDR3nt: TGCAGTGCTAAAGGAGTGCAGGGGGCATTGGGAGAGACCCAGTACTTC
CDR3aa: CSAKGVQGALGETQYF

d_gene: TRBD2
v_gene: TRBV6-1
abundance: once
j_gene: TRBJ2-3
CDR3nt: TGTGCCGGCAGTCCGCGCGGGGGACTAGCGGGAGCCCCCACAGATACGCAGTATTTT
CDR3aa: CAGSPRGGLAGAPTDTQYF

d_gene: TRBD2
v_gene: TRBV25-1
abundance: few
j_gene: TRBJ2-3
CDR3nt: TGTGCCAGCAGTCCATTGAGCGGGGTTTCGAGGGATACGCAGTATTTT
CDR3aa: CASSPLSGVSRDTQYF

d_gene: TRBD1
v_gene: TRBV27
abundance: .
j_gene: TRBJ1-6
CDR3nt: TGTGCCAGCAGTCTGACAGGGTTGGATTCACCCCTCCACTTT
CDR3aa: CASSLTGLDSPLHF

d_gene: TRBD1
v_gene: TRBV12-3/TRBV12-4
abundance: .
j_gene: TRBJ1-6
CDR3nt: TGTGCCAGCAGCTTATGGTCTGGGACAGCTAATTCACCCCTCCACTTT
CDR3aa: CASSLWSGTANSPLHF

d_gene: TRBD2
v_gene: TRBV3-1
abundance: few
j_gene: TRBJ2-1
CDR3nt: TGTGCCAGCAGCCAAGGACTAGCGGACTCCTACAATGAGCAGTTCTTC
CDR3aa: CASSQGLADSYNEQFF

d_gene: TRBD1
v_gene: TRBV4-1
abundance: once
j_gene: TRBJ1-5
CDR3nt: TGCGCCAGCAGCCAAGAAGTCAAGGGCAGGGGGAATCAGCCCCAGCATTTT
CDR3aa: CASSQEVKGRGNQPQHF

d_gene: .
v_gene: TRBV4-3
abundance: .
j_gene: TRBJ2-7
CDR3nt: TGCGCCAGCAGCCGGCCGACAGGATCCTACGAGCAGTACTTC
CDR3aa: CASSRPTGSYEQYF

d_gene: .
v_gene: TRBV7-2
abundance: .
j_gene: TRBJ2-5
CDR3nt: TGTGCCAGCAGCTTAAATGAGGGCCTTCTGGAGACCCAGTACTTC
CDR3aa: CASSLNEGLLETQYF

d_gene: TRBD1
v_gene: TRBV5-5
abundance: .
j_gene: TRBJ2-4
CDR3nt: TGTGCCAGCAGCCAGGACAGGGGTATGAACATTCAGTACTTC
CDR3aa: CASSQDRGMNIQYF

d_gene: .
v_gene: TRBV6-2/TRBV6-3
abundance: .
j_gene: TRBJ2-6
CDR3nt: TGTGCCAGCAGCCCGGATGGGGCCAACGTCCTGACTTTC
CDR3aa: CASSPDGANVLTF

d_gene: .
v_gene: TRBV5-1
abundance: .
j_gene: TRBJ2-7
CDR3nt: TGCGCCAGCAGCTTGGCTACTAGCCGCTCCTACGAGCAGTACTTC
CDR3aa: CASSLATSRSYEQYF

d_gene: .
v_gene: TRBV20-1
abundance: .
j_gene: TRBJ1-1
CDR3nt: TGCAGTGCGACGAACGGACATCTGAACACTGAAGCTTTCTTT
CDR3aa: CSATNGHLNTEAFF

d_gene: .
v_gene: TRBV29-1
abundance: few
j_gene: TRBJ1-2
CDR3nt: TGCAGCGTTGAAGGTAATCTTCGCAACTATGGCTACACCTTC
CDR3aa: CSVEGNLRNYGYTF

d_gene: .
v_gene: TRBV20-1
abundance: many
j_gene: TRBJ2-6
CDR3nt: TGCAGTGCTAGGGTCGGGGCCCCGGCCAACGTCCTGACTTTC
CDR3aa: CSARVGAPANVLTF

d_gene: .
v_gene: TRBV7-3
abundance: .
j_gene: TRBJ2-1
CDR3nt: TGTGCCAGCAGCCCCATGGGGGGCAGCTCCTGCAATGAGCAGTTCTTC
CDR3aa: CASSPMGGSSCNEQFF

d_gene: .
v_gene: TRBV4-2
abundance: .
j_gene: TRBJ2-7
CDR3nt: TGTGCCAGCAGCCAAGAGCTATACTACGAGCAGTACTTC
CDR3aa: CASSQELYYEQYF

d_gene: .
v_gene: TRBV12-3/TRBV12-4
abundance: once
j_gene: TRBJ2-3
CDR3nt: TGTGCCAGCAGGTTAGGGCTCGCTAAGCAGTATTTT
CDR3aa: CASRLGLAKQYF

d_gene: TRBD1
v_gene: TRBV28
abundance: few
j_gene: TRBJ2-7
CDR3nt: TGTGCCAGCAGTCTGACCGGACAGGGGGCGTCCTACGAGCAGTACTTC
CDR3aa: CASSLTGQGASYEQYF

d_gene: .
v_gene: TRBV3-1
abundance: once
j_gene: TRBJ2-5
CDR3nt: TGTGCCAGCAGCCATGATAAAGAGACCCAGTACTTC
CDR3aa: CASSHDKETQYF

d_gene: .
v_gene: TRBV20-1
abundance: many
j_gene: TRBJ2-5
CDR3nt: TGCAGTGCTAGTCGCCTGGAGGAGACCCAGTACTTC
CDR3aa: CSASRLEETQYF

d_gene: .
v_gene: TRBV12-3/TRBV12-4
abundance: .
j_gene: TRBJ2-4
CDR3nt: TGTGCCAGCAGTTTCTCGGCGGGGTCAATCAAAAACATTCAGTACTTC
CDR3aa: CASSFSAGSIKNIQYF

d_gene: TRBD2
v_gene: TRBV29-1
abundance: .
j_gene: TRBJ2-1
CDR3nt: TGCAGCGCCGAAAGTAGCGGGAGTAGGTACAATGAGCAGTTCTTC
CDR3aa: CSAESSGSRYNEQFF

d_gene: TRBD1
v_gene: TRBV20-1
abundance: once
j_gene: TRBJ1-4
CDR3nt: TGCAGTGCTTTGAGACAGGGCGGGAATGAAAAACTGTTTTTT
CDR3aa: CSALRQGGNEKLFF

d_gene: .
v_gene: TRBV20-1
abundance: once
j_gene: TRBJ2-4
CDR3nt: TGCAGTGCTAGAGGGCGGGCGCTCTACAATGAGCAGTACTTC
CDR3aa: CSARGRALYNEQYF

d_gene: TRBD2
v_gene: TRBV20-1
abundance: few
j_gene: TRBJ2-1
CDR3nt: TGCAGTGCTAGAGATCCGGCTAGCGGGAGACACTACAATGAGCAGTTCTTC
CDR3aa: CSARDPASGRHYNEQFF

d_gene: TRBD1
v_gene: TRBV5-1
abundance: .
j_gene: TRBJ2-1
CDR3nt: TGCGCCAGCCGGACAGGGGAGAATGAGCAGTTCTTC
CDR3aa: CASRTGENEQFF

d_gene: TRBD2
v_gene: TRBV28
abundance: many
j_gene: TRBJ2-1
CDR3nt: TGTGCCAGCAGTTTGGGCGAGCGGGAGTTTGAGCAGTTCTTC
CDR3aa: CASSLGEREFEQFF

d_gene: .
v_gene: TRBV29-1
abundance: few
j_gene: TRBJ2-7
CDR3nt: TGCAGCGCTACTGACTTTACCAATGAGCAGTACTTC
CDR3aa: CSATDFTNEQYF

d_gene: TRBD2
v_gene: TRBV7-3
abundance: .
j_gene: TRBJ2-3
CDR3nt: TGTGCCAGCAGCTCCGGACTAGCGGGAGGGAGAGATACGCAGTATTTT
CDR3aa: CASSSGLAGGRDTQYF

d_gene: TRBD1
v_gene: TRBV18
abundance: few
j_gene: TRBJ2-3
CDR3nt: TGTGCCAGCTCATCCTGGACAGGGCTCACAGATACGCAGTATTTT
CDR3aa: CASSSWTGLTDTQYF

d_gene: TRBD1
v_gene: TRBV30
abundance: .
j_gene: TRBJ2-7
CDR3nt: TGTGCCTGGGACAGGGCTAACGAGCAGTACTTC
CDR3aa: CAWDRANEQYF

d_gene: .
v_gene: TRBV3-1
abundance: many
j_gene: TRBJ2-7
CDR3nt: TGTGCCAGCAGCCCAGGGCGGTACTCCTACGAGCAGTACTTC
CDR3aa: CASSPGRYSYEQYF

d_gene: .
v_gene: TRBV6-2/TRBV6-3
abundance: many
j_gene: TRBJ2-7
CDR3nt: TGTGCCAGCAGTTACTTATATACAACCGAGCAGTACTTC
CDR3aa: CASSYLYTTEQYF

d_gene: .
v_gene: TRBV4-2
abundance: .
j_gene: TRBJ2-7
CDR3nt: TGTGCCAGCAGCAAGGGACTTGACTACGAGCAGTACTTC
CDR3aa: CASSKGLDYEQYF

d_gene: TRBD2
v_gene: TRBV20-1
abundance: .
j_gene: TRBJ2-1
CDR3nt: TGCAGTGCTACGGGACTAGCTTTTTGTGAGCAGTTCTTC
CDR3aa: CSATGLAFCEQFF

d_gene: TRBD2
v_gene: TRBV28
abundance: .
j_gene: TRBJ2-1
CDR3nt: TGTGCCAGCAGTTTTCCGCGGGAGGGCCTTAATGAGCAGTTCTTC
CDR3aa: CASSFPREGLNEQFF

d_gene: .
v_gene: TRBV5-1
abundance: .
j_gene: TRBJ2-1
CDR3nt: TGCGCCAGCCCCTGGGGCCATCATGAGCAGTTCTTC
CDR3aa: CASPWGHHEQFF

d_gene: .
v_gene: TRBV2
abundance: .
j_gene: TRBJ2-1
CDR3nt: TGTGCCAGCAGGTTGTCTAGTGGAAATGAGCAGTTCTTC
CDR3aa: CASRLSSGNEQFF